These T cell receptor beta chains were read from a single sample in a study of blood T cells in healthy people across ages. TCRdb itself ran the 5' RACE reads through MiXCR, one entry per CDR3 protein. Of 800,000 to 900,000 distinct CDR3 sequences detected, around 68% appear once; the ten largest clones hold roughly 26%. The material sequenced was blood. Receptors were obtained from a man aged 25-45 years in good health. CDR3s leave out the opening cysteine and the closing phenylalanine or tryptophan. Each record gives: J gene, V gene, CDR3 protein.

j_call: TRBJ2-5
v_call: TRBV20-1
cdr3_aa: SAPKETQY

j_call: TRBJ2-2
v_call: TRBV6-5
cdr3_aa: ASSYGVSGSPGELF

j_call: .
v_call: TRBV6-1
cdr3_aa: ASTRDPEYEQY

j_call: TRBJ2-7
v_call: TRBV20-1
cdr3_aa: SAKDRAEQY

j_call: TRBJ2-3
v_call: TRBV12-3/TRBV12-4
cdr3_aa: ASRLQGDIYTDTQY

j_call: TRBJ2-5
v_call: TRBV6-6
cdr3_aa: ASSYSLAETQY

j_call: TRBJ2-3
v_call: TRBV5-1
cdr3_aa: ASSLKSLGDPSRPDTQY

j_call: TRBJ2-7
v_call: TRBV27
cdr3_aa: ASNPTGTGEQY

j_call: TRBJ2-1
v_call: TRBV20-1
cdr3_aa: SASLHAPNYEQF

j_call: TRBJ2-1
v_call: TRBV12-3/TRBV12-4
cdr3_aa: ASSAAGTSENNEQF

j_call: TRBJ2-7
v_call: TRBV18
cdr3_aa: ASSRSSGTYEQY

j_call: TRBJ2-1
v_call: TRBV20-1
cdr3_aa: SALGQGGNEQF

j_call: TRBJ1-4
v_call: TRBV20-1
cdr3_aa: SARTRARGRKLF

j_call: TRBJ1-6
v_call: TRBV20-1
cdr3_aa: SARVDRAVYNSPLH

j_call: TRBJ2-3
v_call: TRBV6-9
cdr3_aa: ATIGSSGGEYTQY

j_call: TRBJ2-5
v_call: TRBV20-1
cdr3_aa: SARCRPGGEETQY

j_call: TRBJ2-3
v_call: TRBV7-9
cdr3_aa: ASSLVQDTQY

j_call: TRBJ2-1
v_call: TRBV20-1
cdr3_aa: SALAGGNEQF

j_call: TRBJ2-5
v_call: TRBV9
cdr3_aa: ASSVGSVGTETQY

j_call: TRBJ2-1
v_call: TRBV10-3
cdr3_aa: AISGPIMSSYNEQF

j_call: TRBJ2-5
v_call: TRBV7-9
cdr3_aa: ASSFGTAGGRETQY

j_call: TRBJ2-3
v_call: TRBV9
cdr3_aa: ASSVGLPSWTTTDTQY

j_call: TRBJ2-4
v_call: TRBV12-5
cdr3_aa: ASGLAGRAVHGNIQY

j_call: TRBJ2-5
v_call: TRBV29-1
cdr3_aa: SADRVQETQY

j_call: TRBJ1-4
v_call: TRBV5-5
cdr3_aa: ASSRNRAEKLF

j_call: TRBJ2-1
v_call: TRBV27
cdr3_aa: ASSSTSGGSLGEQF

j_call: TRBJ2-1
v_call: TRBV6-2/TRBV6-3
cdr3_aa: ASSYVVWLGSPSNEQF

j_call: TRBJ1-4
v_call: TRBV6-5
cdr3_aa: ASSYSRREKLF

j_call: TRBJ2-1
v_call: TRBV6-1
cdr3_aa: ASSEEVGSSNEQF

j_call: TRBJ2-3
v_call: TRBV7-7
cdr3_aa: ASSPARGVGDTQY

j_call: TRBJ1-6
v_call: TRBV10-3
cdr3_aa: AISVGDRNSPLH

j_call: TRBJ1-5
v_call: TRBV4-1
cdr3_aa: ASSQAGTNQPQH

j_call: TRBJ2-7
v_call: TRBV6-1
cdr3_aa: ASSERGQRWEQY

j_call: TRBJ1-5
v_call: TRBV20-1
cdr3_aa: SARTGATNQPQH

j_call: TRBJ2-7
v_call: TRBV30
cdr3_aa: AWSLGAGGAEQY

j_call: TRBJ1-2
v_call: TRBV4-3
cdr3_aa: ASSQAGLQNYGYT

j_call: TRBJ2-1
v_call: TRBV29-1
cdr3_aa: SGLTAYNEQF

j_call: TRBJ2-7
v_call: TRBV6-1
cdr3_aa: ASSEGLSYEQY

j_call: TRBJ2-5
v_call: TRBV4-2
cdr3_aa: ASSSRTEGFQETQY

j_call: TRBJ2-1
v_call: TRBV6-2/TRBV6-3
cdr3_aa: ATKRQGDFNEQF

j_call: TRBJ1-4
v_call: TRBV27
cdr3_aa: ASRRQGGEKLF

j_call: TRBJ2-5
v_call: TRBV12-3/TRBV12-4
cdr3_aa: ASSFDERSQETQY